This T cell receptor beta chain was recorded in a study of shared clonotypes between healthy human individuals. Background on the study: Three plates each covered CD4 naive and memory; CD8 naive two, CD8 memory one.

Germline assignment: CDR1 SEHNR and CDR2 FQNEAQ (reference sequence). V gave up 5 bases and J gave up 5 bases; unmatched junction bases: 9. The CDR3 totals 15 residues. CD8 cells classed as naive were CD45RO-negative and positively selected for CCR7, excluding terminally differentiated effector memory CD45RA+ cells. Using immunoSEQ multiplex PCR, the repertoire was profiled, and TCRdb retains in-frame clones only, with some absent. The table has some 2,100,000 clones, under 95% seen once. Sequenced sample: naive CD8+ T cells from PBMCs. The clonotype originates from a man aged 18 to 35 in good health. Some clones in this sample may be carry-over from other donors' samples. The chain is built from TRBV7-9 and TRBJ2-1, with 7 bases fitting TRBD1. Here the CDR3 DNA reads TGTGCCAGCAGCCAGGGACAGAGTCGGGACAATGAGCAGTTCTTC. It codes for CASSQGQSRDNEQFF.